This T cell receptor (beta chain) was captured by sequencing in a study of cytomegalovirus exposure and HLA in healthy donors listed by TCRdb under 2017. Describing the broader study: The approximately 710 repertoires of the first cohort and the approximately 130 validation repertoires were produced on the same platform, according to a later analysis. The aim of the study was to test whether cataloging public T cell receptors could identify signatures of past pathogen exposure. In addition to the first cohort of 666 subjects, a separate validation cohort of approximately 110 different subjects was used. To predict cytomegalovirus infection status, the study brought together high-throughput TCR immunosequencing, statistical association of individual TCRs with disease status, and machine learning. Overall results and qualifications from the work: Subsequent analysis determined that TCRs grouped into clusters in the first cohort also showed a tendency toward co-occurrence across the 120 or so validation repertoires, and roughly 94% of cluster scores exceeded 0. A later analysis lacked HLA typing for the validation cohort, so it scored co-occurrence in that cohort across all 130 or so repertoires. Across donors, most TCR sequences were observed very rarely, whereas some public TCRs were present in many individuals. Three of the identified cytomegalovirus-associated TCR beta chains were confirmed in vitro to be specific for cytomegalovirus antigens. In the study, 164 TCR beta chains were listed as associated with cytomegalovirus. The authors suggested that the approach could potentially be extended to other disease states and immunological phenotypes. Cytomegalovirus status was reported to be diagnosed by the classifier with high specificity and sensitivity in both the original and validation cohorts.

The CDR3, from cysteine to phenylalanine, totals 13 residues. Only CDR3 DNA is held: 39 bases, read in frame from base 1. For CDR1 and CDR2, the germline V gene lists SQVTM and ANQGSEA. The donors belonged to the validation cohort of 90 to 150 subjects, which was separate from the approximately 700-subject first cohort. The protocol used for the library was the immunoSEQ multiplex PCR assay. The original pipeline was this. To diagnose cytomegalovirus status from the catalog of TCR beta chain sequences, a statistical classification framework was built. TCRdb carries this immuneACCESS record with in-frame sequences only. Its versions omit some clonotypes, under half of them owing to an unresolved V gene in the studies checked, with the rest unexplained. V, J and clone size reflect that table, while D and trimming were determined from the DNA. Present in this sample are more than 80,000 clones, 88% of which were seen just once. Together, the top ten hold 1.8% of the sample.

Notes on this clone: The target of this receptor is not known. The record has no base qualities; no much larger clone is one base away.

Input material: PBMCs. The chain joins TRBV29-1 to TRBJ2-7, and possibly TRBD2, on 6 matching bases. This receptor was taken from a woman aged 18-29 years in good health and CMV-seropositive. In nucleotide form, the sequence is TGCAGTTGTGCGGGGACGGAGGCCTACGAGCAGTACTTC. It specifies CSCAGTEAYEQYF.